A selection of T cell receptor beta chains follows, all from one sample in a study of shared clonotypes between healthy human individuals. This table comes from immunoSEQ multiplex PCR, and its TCRdb copy is limited to in-frame clones, with some not included. The sample includes about 1 million clones, about 80% of them seen just once. Sequencing input: memory CD4+ T cells sorted from blood. The receptors here all came from a man aged 18 to 30 in good health. Each CDR3 is given with its conserved first and last residue. The order of the fields is D gene, V gene, J gene, clone size, CDR3 protein, CDR3 DNA. A D gene is named only where the DNA matches it firmly. Not all rows give a size; the values are once, few, many and, for expanded clones, a class.

.	TRBV4-1	TRBJ2-1	.	CASSPQRLGLGYNEQFF	TGCGCCAGCAGCCCACAGCGACTAGGGCTGGGGTACAATGAGCAGTTCTTC
.	TRBV28	TRBJ2-1	.	CASSRRLSSYNEQFF	TGTGCCAGCAGTCGTAGGCTCAGCTCCTACAATGAGCAGTTCTTC
.	TRBV28	TRBJ1-2	.	CASSLGGAGPAINYGYTF	TGTGCCAGCAGTTTGGGAGGGGCCGGTCCGGCGATTAACTATGGCTACACCTTC
.	TRBV5-1	TRBJ2-1	.	CASSPGVGSYNEQFF	TGCGCCAGCAGCCCCGGGGTTGGCTCCTACAATGAGCAGTTCTTC
TRBD1	TRBV28	TRBJ2-2	.	CASSVTGATNTGELFF	TGTGCCAGCAGTGTGACAGGGGCGACGAACACCGGGGAGCTGTTTTTT
.	TRBV10-3	TRBJ2-7	.	CAISVGNYEQYF	TGTGCCATCAGTGTAGGCAACTACGAGCAGTACTTC
.	TRBV5-1	TRBJ1-5	.	CASSLEGGGEQPQHF	TGCGCCAGCAGCTTGGAAGGGGGGGGAGAGCAGCCCCAGCATTTT
TRBD1	TRBV2	TRBJ1-5	.	CASSLGGLRAQPQHF	TGTGCCAGCAGCCTAGGGGGCCTAAGGGCTCAGCCCCAGCATTTT
TRBD1	TRBV30	TRBJ1-6	few	CAWSVPMTGFSTPLHF	TGTGCCTGGAGTGTACCGATGACAGGGTTTTCGACACCCCTCCACTTT
TRBD1	TRBV29-1	TRBJ2-1	.	CSVPGQVAEGEQFF	TGCAGCGTCCCTGGACAGGTGGCCGAGGGTGAGCAGTTCTTC
.	TRBV27	TRBJ2-7	.	CASSLYPGKSYEQYF	TGTGCCAGCAGTTTATATCCAGGCAAATCCTACGAGCAGTACTTC
.	TRBV6-1	TRBJ1-1	many	CASREWGGNTEAFF	TGTGCCAGCCGAGAATGGGGGGGAAACACTGAAGCTTTCTTT
TRBD2	TRBV2	TRBJ2-5	.	CASSSGTSGKGTQYF	TGTGCCAGCAGTTCCGGGACTAGCGGGAAGGGGACCCAGTACTTC
.	TRBV9	TRBJ2-7	few	CASGTAYEQYF	TGTGCCAGCGGTACAGCCTACGAGCAGTACTTC
TRBD1	TRBV27	TRBJ2-1	.	CASSTRQGVAYNEQFF	TGTGCCAGCAGTACCCGACAGGGCGTTGCCTACAATGAGCAGTTCTTC
TRBD1	TRBV15	TRBJ1-5	few	CATSSGQAGNQPQHF	TGTGCCACCAGCAGCGGACAGGCGGGCAATCAGCCCCAGCATTTT
.	TRBV7-2	TRBJ2-1	.	CASSPESEQFF	TGTGCCAGCAGCCCGGAATCCGAGCAGTTCTTC
.	TRBV6-1	TRBJ2-1	.	CASTEDSEQFF	TGTGCCAGCACCGAGGATAGTGAGCAGTTCTTC
.	TRBV10-3	TRBJ2-1	.	CAISGGDGSYNEQFF	TGTGCCATCAGTGGGGGTGACGGCTCCTACAATGAGCAGTTCTTC
.	TRBV7-9	TRBJ1-1	once	CASSYVHSETFF	TGTGCCAGCAGCTATGTCCATTCTGAAACTTTCTTT
.	TRBV7-9	TRBJ2-4	.	CASSPATGLEAKNIQYF	TGTGCCAGCAGCCCCGCAACAGGGTTAGAGGCCAAAAACATTCAGTACTTC
TRBD1	TRBV19	TRBJ1-5	.	CASSSPGQGNQPQHF	TGTGCCAGTAGTAGTCCCGGACAGGGGAATCAGCCCCAGCATTTT
.	TRBV5-5	TRBJ2-3	.	CASSLGDTQYF	TGTGCCAGCAGCTTGGGTGATACGCAGTATTTT
.	TRBV7-2	TRBJ2-3	once	CASSPTLVPDTQYF	TGTGCCAGCAGCCCCACACTAGTTCCAGATACGCAGTATTTT
.	TRBV11-2	TRBJ2-6	.	CASTLDGGGGAGANVLTF	TGTGCCAGCACCCTAGACGGGGGAGGAGGTGCTGGGGCCAACGTCCTGACTTTC
.	TRBV2	TRBJ2-7	.	CASSDGRGHYEQYF	TGTGCCAGCAGTGACGGGCGGGGACACTACGAGCAGTACTTC
TRBD1	TRBV5-4	TRBJ2-5	.	CASSPRTGGQETQYF	TGTGCCAGCAGCCCACGGACAGGGGGTCAAGAGACCCAGTACTTC
.	TRBV5-1	TRBJ2-7	.	CASSLGWGEQYF	TGCGCCAGCAGCTTGGGGTGGGGCGAGCAGTACTTC
TRBD1	TRBV5-1	TRBJ2-3	.	CASSLGQGLTDTQYF	TGCGCCAGCAGCTTGGGACAGGGCCTCACAGATACGCAGTATTTT
.	TRBV12-1	TRBJ2-7	.	CASSPWGNSYEQYF	TGTGCCAGCAGCCCTTGGGGGAACTCCTACGAGCAGTACTTC
.	TRBV29-1	TRBJ1-2	.	CSVEVFNYGYTF	TGCAGCGTTGAAGTGTTTAACTATGGCTACACCTTC
.	TRBV30	TRBJ1-1	few	CASSRTRAEAFF	TGTGCCTCCTCAAGGACGAGGGCTGAAGCTTTCTTT
.	TRBV7-2	TRBJ2-7	.	CASSLFGSLSYEQYF	TGTGCCAGCAGCTTATTCGGCTCCCTATCTTACGAGCAGTACTTC
.	TRBV5-6	TRBJ2-7	once	CASSLATGIYEQYF	TGTGCCAGCAGCTTGGCGACAGGAATCTACGAGCAGTACTTC
TRBD1	TRBV25-1	TRBJ2-1	.	CASSVPGTGGDEQFF	TGTGCCAGCAGTGTCCCCGGGACAGGGGGCGATGAGCAGTTCTTC
.	TRBV4-1	TRBJ1-2	.	CASSQDPAGPYGYTF	TGCGCCAGCAGCCAAGATCCCGCAGGTCCTTATGGCTACACCTTC
TRBD2	TRBV7-2	TRBJ2-7	once	CASSLALSGRGYEQYF	TGTGCCAGCAGCTTAGCCCTGAGCGGGAGGGGCTACGAGCAGTACTTC
.	TRBV30	TRBJ2-2	.	CAWSRVGGPSTGELFF	TGTGCCTGGAGCAGGGTAGGGGGACCGAGCACCGGGGAGCTGTTTTTT
.	TRBV2	TRBJ1-2	many	CASSGQTLGYGYTF	TGTGCCAGCTCTGGCCAGACCCTTGGCTATGGCTACACCTTC
TRBD2	TRBV7-3	TRBJ2-1	.	CASSLAGGPYNEQFF	TGTGCCAGCAGCTTAGCGGGGGGGCCCTACAATGAGCAGTTCTTC
TRBD1	TRBV4-1	TRBJ1-5	.	CASSQEGRGQRNQPQHF	TGCGCCAGCAGCCAAGAAGGGAGGGGACAGAGGAATCAGCCCCAGCATTTT
TRBD1	TRBV5-4	TRBJ2-6	.	CASGQDFSGANVLTF	TGTGCCAGCGGACAGGATTTCTCTGGGGCCAACGTCCTGACTTTC
TRBD2	TRBV19	TRBJ2-7	.	CASGPSGYEQYF	TGTGCCAGTGGACCTAGCGGCTACGAGCAGTACTTC
TRBD1	TRBV5-8	TRBJ2-2	.	CASRPGQARTGELFF	TGTGCCAGCCGACCGGGACAGGCCAGGACCGGGGAGCTGTTTTTT
.	TRBV5-8	TRBJ1-6	once	CASRRDPDNSPLHF	TGTGCCAGCAGAAGGGACCCCGATAATTCACCCCTCCACTTT